Reported below is one T cell receptor (beta chain). The observed sequence ends 3 residues before the CDR3 terminus, with the missing tail filled in from the germline J gene. The ends were cut back, 1 base at V and 6 bases at J, with 11 bases in the middle. The CDR3 length is 14 residues. CDR1 is SGHTA and CDR2 is FQGNSA in the germline V gene. The source of the sample is a study of T cells in women clearing cervical HPV infection. Clones were read by immunoSEQ multiplex PCR, and TCRdb kept only the in-frame ones, dropping some. Its table records under 45,000 clones. The rearrangement joins TRBV7-2 to TRBJ2-3; unclear D gene. Specimen: blood buffy coat. This sequence was found in a woman aged 18 to 75 with a cervical HPV16 infection that either progressed to CIN3+ or cleared (not recorded which). This CDR3 is CASSLGGPRDTQYF. Incomplete CDR3 DNA: TGTGCCAGCAGCTTAGGTGGCCCGAGGGATACG.